The clone carrying this T cell receptor beta chain was found a few times. This specimen belongs to a study of regulatory T cells in long-lasting Graves disease. The CDR3 is 16 residues long. Trimming shortened V by 0 bases and J by 8 bases, and 18 bases separated the two germline ends. Germline assignment: CDR1 SGHRS and CDR2 YFSETQ. Building the TCR beta libraries relied on iRepertoire HTBI primers, and CDR3 regions underwent Arm-PCR. TCRdb re-called the multiplex PCR reads through MiXCR, storing one row per CDR3 protein. The sample has approximately 470,000 distinct CDR3 sequences, 15% to 20% seen once; the top ten hold more than 9%. Noted time point: newly diagnosed GD, antithyroid drugs for less than 3 months. The TCR library was made from RNA that had been extracted from PBMCs in TRIzol. A further study also used this sample, focusing on T cells in Graves' hyperthyroidism and ophthalmopathy. That report notes: Stability of Graves' hyperthyroidism was defined as absent ophthalmopathy progression within 18 months. The diagnostic basis comprised clinical symptoms, serum thyroxine and TRAb, thyroid ultrasound and orbital computed tomography. The study used the HTBI primer set for a first-round RT-PCR of the TCR CDR3.

This rearrangement joins TRBV5-1 to TRBJ2-1; tentatively, D is TRBD1 (5 bases). The clonotype comes from a man aged 35-49 years with Graves disease. Sequencing was performed on peripheral blood mononuclear cells (PBMCs), taken at new diagnosis, from a patient treated with antithyroid drugs. The CDR3 sequence: CASSLEGRTPIDEQFF. CDR3 DNA: TGCGCCAGCAGCTTGGAGGGGCGGACACCCATCGATGAGCAGTTCTTC.